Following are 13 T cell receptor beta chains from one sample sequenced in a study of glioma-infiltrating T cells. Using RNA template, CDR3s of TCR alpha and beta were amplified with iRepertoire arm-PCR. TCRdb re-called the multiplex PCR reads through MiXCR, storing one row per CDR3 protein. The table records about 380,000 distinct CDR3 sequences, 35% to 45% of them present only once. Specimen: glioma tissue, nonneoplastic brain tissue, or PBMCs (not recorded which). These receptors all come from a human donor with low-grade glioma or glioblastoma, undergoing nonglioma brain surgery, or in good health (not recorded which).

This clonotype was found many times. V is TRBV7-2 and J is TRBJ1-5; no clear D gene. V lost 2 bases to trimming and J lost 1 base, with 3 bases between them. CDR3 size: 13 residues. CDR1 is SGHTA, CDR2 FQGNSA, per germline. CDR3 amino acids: CASSLRSNQPQHF. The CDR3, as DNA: TGTGCCAGCAGCTTACGAAGCAATCAGCCCCAGCATTTT.

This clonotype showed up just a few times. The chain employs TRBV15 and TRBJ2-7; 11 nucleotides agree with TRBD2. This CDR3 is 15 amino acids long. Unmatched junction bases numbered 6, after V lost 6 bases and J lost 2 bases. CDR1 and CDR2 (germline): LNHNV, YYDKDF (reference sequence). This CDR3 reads CATRPTSGTTYEQYF. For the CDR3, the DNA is TGTGCCACCAGACCGACTAGCGGGACCACCTACGAGCAGTACTTC.

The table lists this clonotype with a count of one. The CDR3 nucleotides read TGTGCCAGTAGTACTTTAGGACAGGCCCAGCCGGAGGTCTACGAGCAGTACTTC. Translation: CASSTLGQAQPEVYEQYF. V and J are TRBV19 and TRBJ2-7; TRBD1 matches at 7 bases. The V segment lost 4 bases and the J segment 3 bases; nucleotides outside the gene matches: 18. CDR1 is LNHDA, CDR2 SQIVND, per germline (reference sequence). The length of the CDR3 is 18 residues.

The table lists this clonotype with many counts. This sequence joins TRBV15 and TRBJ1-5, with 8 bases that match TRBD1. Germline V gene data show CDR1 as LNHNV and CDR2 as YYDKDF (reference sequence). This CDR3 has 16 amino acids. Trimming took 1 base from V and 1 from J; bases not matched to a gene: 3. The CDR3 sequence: CATSRAQGASNQPQHF. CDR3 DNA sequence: TGTGCCACCAGCAGAGCCCAGGGGGCCAGCAATCAGCCCCAGCATTTT.

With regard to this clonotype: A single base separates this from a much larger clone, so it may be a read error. The CDR3: CSANSLAETHSEQFF. In DNA form, the CDR3 reads TGCAGTGCCAATTCACTAGCGGAAACACACAGTGAGCAGTTCTTC. V gene TRBV20-1 combines with J gene TRBJ2-1; 8 nucleotides align to TRBD2. This CDR3 has 15 amino acids. Trimming removed 6 bases from V and 9 bases from J; junction bases left unmatched: 16. Per the germline V gene, CDR1 is DFQATT and CDR2 is SNEGSKA (reference sequence).

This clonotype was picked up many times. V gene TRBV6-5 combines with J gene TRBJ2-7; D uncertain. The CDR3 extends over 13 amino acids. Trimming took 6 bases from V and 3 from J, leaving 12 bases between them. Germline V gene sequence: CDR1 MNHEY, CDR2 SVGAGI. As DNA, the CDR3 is TGTGCCAGCAGCTCCCCCCCGGTCTACGAGCAGTACTTC. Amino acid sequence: CASSSPPVYEQYF.

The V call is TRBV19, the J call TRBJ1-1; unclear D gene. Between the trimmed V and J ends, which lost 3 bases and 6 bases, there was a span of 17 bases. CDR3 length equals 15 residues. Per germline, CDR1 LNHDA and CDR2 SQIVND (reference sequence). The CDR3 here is CASSMSAAPGSEAFF. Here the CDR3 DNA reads TGTGCCAGTAGTATGAGTGCTGCCCCGGGTTCTGAAGCTTTCTTT.

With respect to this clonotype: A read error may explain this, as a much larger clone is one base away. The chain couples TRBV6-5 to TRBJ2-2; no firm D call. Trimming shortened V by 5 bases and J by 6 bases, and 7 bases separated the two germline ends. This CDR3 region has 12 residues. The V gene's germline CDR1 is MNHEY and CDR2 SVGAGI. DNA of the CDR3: TGTGCCAGCAGTAACGGTTCCGGGGAGCTGTTTTTT. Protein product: CASSNGSGELFF.

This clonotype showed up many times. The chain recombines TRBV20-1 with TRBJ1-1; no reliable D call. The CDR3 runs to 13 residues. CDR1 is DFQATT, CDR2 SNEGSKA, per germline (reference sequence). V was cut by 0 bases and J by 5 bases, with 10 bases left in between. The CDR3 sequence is CSARDNLETEAFF. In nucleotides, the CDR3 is TGCAGTGCTAGAGACAATCTGGAAACTGAAGCTTTCTTT.

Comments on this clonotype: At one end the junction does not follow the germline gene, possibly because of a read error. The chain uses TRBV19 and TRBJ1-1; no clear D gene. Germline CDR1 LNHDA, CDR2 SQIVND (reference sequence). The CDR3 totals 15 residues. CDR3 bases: TGTGCTAGTAGTATAGTCATCCAAGCGAACACTGAAGCTTTCTTT. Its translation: CASSIVIQANTEAFF. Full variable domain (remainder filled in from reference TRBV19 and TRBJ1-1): DGGITQSPKYLFRKEGQNVTLSCEQNLNHDAMYWYRQDPGQGLRLIYYSQIVNDFQKGDIAEGYSVSREKKESFPLTVTSAQKNPTAFYLCASSIVIQANTEAFFGQGTRLTVV.

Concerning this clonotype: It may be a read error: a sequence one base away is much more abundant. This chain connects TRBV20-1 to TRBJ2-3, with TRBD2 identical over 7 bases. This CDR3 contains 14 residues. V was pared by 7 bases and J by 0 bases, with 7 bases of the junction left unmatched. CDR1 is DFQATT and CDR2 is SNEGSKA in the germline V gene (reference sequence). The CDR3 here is CSDQRGHSTDTQYF. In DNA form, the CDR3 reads TGCAGTGATCAGCGGGGCCATAGCACAGATACGCAGTATTTT.

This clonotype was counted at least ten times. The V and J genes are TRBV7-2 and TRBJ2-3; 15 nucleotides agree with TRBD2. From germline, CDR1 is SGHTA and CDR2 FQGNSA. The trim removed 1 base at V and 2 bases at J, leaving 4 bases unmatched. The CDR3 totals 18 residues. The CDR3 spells CASSLGGLAGGYTDTQYF. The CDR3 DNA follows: TGTGCCAGCAGCTTAGGGGGACTAGCGGGAGGTTACACAGATACGCAGTATTTT.

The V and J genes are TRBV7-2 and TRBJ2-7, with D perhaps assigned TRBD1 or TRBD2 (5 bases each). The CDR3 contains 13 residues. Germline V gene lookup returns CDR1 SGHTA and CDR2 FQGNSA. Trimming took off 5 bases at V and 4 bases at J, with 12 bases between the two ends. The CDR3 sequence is CASSPPRGYEQYF. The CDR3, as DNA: TGTGCCAGCAGCCCACCGAGGGGATACGAGCAGTACTTC.